The source of this T cell receptor (beta chain) is a study of cytomegalovirus exposure and HLA in healthy donors. Regarding the study as a whole: Investigators reported over 150 TCR beta chains as tied to cytomegalovirus.

As to this clone: The antigen is undetermined.

Data came from immunoSEQ multiplex PCR; TCRdb stores just in-frame clones and leaves some out. Among 150,000 to 200,000 clones listed, more than 75% were seen once. Sequenced sample: PBMCs. The receptor was derived from a man aged 18 to 30 in good health and CMV-seronegative.

The CDR3 DNA reads as TGCGCCAGCAGCCCCCTGAGGCCCGGAGGAACCGGGGAGCTGTTTTTT. Its protein product is CASSPLRPGGTGELFF. V usage is TRBV5-1 and J usage is TRBJ2-2, with D perhaps TRBD2 (5 bases). CDR3 length: 16 residues. V dropped 4 bases and J dropped 5 bases, with 18 bases sitting between them. The V gene's germline CDR1 is SGHRS and CDR2 YFSETQ.